This T cell receptor (beta chain) was captured by sequencing in a study of T cells in localized non-small cell lung cancer. Findings and limits, study-wide: A higher density of T cells in blood coincided with extended overall survival. Owing to sequencing of a solitary tumor region, heterogeneity cannot be discounted. Uninvolved nearby lung showed the greatest T cell clonality, exceeding that found in tumor. Appearing in adjacent lung were a median about 59 of the top 100 tumor clones.

The CDR3 has 14 residues. Germline-derived CDR1 and CDR2 are MDHEN and SYDVKM. Trimming took 4 bases from V and 5 from J; bases not matched to a gene: 6. As to this clone: The antigen remains undetermined.

Clones were read by immunoSEQ multiplex PCR, and TCRdb kept only the in-frame ones, dropping some. Here the sample spans roughly 24,000 clones, around 93% being singletons. This sequence joins TRBV28 and TRBJ1-1, with 8 nucleotides matching TRBD1. This clonotype originated in an older female donor with stage II squamous cell lung carcinoma. Specimen: peripheral blood, collected before any cancer treatment. The CDR3 spells CASSSRGRRTEAFF. The CDR3, as DNA: TGTGCCAGCAGTTCCAGGGGGCGAAGGACTGAAGCTTTCTTT.